This T cell receptor (beta chain) is from a study of CD8+ T cells in alopecia areata. In the study overall: Those patients who were treated received oral tofacitinib, which was given at 5 to 10 mg twice daily for moderate-to-severe alopecia areata.

Note on this clone: Its antigen is not known.

Collected material from alopecia areata patients comprised lesional scalp punch biopsies and peripheral blood. Reverse transcription of extracted RNA yielded cDNA, which provided the sequencing template. Clones were sequenced by immunoSEQ multiplex PCR, and TCRdb holds only the in-frame ones, with some missing. The data show 55,000 to 70,000 clones, approximately 43% seen once. Germline V gives CDR1 GTSNPN, CDR2 SVGIG (reference sequence). The CDR3 sequence is 20 residues long. The trim removed 0 bases at V and 6 bases at J, leaving 18 bases unmatched. Regarding the study as a whole: Scalp samples also contribute reads from the resident alphabeta T cells found in normal skin.

This sequence joins TRBV30 and TRBJ2-1, with 12 bases matching TRBD2. This receptor was taken from a human donor with alopecia areata. The starting material was CD8+ T cells sorted from blood, obtained at week 0. The CDR3 sequence: CAWSVFPPSSGRASGNEQFF. CDR3 DNA sequence: TGTGCCTGGAGTGTCTTTCCCCCCTCTAGCGGGAGGGCCTCGGGCAATGAGCAGTTCTTC.